The clone carrying this T cell receptor beta chain was recorded at least ten times. TCRdb redid the calling of the 5' RACE reads with MiXCR, one entry per CDR3 protein. The sample lists more than 25,000 distinct CDR3 sequences, 4.5% to 5% seen once, with about 5.7% in the top ten. These data come from a study of early T cells in non-severe SARS-CoV-2 infection. The germline V and J ends were trimmed by 2 bases and 5 bases, with 10 bases remaining between them. The CDR3 loop spans 13 amino acids. From germline, CDR1 is GTSNPN and CDR2 SVGIG (reference sequence). The rearrangement joins TRBV30 to TRBJ2-1; D possibly corresponds to TRBD2 (5 bases). Source material: whole blood. The sequence derives from an adult who was a healthcare worker with PCR-confirmed SARS-CoV-2 infection or an uninfected control (not recorded which). CDR3 in amino acids: CAWSSGNHNEQFF. In DNA form, the CDR3 reads TGTGCCTGGAGTTCGGGGAACCACAATGAGCAGTTCTTC.